One and the same sample provided the 13 T cell receptor beta chains below, sequenced in a study of T cells in Graves' hyperthyroidism and ophthalmopathy. Using RNA transcripts as the source, TCR beta CDR3 regions were amplified. HTBI primers were the set used in a first-round RT-PCR of the TCR CDR3. TCRdb recomputed calls from the multiplex PCR reads with MiXCR, one row per CDR3 protein. The data contain more than 45,000 distinct CDR3 sequences, around half of them seen just once; the ten biggest clones take up under 15%. The source material was blood. The source of these receptors is a woman younger than 45 with Graves' ophthalmopathy.

This clonotype was counted many times. The chain links TRBV19 to TRBJ2-3, with D perhaps TRBD1 (6 bases). The germline gives CDR1 LNHDA, CDR2 SQIVND (reference sequence). CDR3 size: 15 residues. V shed 6 bases and J shed 3 bases, with 16 bases lying between them. The CDR3 protein is CASSQDSSVTDTQYF. CDR3 bases: TGTGCCAGTAGCCAGGACAGTTCGGTGACAGATACGCAGTATTTT.

The table lists this clonotype with many counts. This chain joins TRBV6-1 and TRBJ1-2; 7 nucleotides line up with TRBD1. The CDR3 extends over 15 amino acids. Trimming at V came to 7 bases and at J to 4 bases, leaving 12 bases not matched to a gene. Per the germline V gene, CDR1 is MNHNS and CDR2 is SASEGT. The chain's CDR3 is CASTGTGDTVYGYTF. In DNA form, the CDR3 reads TGTGCCAGCACAGGCACAGGGGACACCGTCTATGGCTACACCTTC.

Concerning this clonotype: A much larger clone differs from this one at a single base, so this may be a read error. This chain joins TRBV18 and TRBJ2-3; D may match TRBD1 or TRBD2 (5 bases each). The V gene's germline CDR1 is KGHSH and CDR2 LQKENI. This CDR3 is built from 14 residues. CDR3 in DNA: TGTGCCAGCTCACCGCAGGGACGCACAGATGCGCAGTATTTT. Its translation is CASSPQGRTDAQYF.

This clonotype was recorded many times. This chain links TRBV7-9 with TRBJ1-4; TRBD1 aligns across 10 bases. Trimming cost V 5 bases and J 4 bases; bases outside gene matches: 4. This CDR3 region has 15 residues. In germline, CDR1 is SEHNR, CDR2 FQNEAQ (reference sequence). The CDR3 spells CASSRDRGVNEKLFF. The CDR3 DNA sequence: TGTGCCAGCAGCCGGGACAGGGGAGTTAATGAAAAACTGTTTTTT.

This clonotype has at least ten counts. The chain links TRBV20-1 to TRBJ2-1; the match to TRBD2 covers 9 bases. In germline, CDR1 is DFQATT, CDR2 SNEGSKA (reference sequence). Trimming cost V 2 bases and J 7 bases; bases outside gene matches: 9. The CDR3 sequence is 15 residues long. DNA of the CDR3: TGCAGTGCTAGATATGCGGCGGGGGGGGGGAATGAGCAGTTCTTC. This gives the protein CSARYAAGGGNEQFF.

The chain links TRBV7-8 to TRBJ2-1; tentatively, D is TRBD2 (5 bases). The V end was cut by 3 bases, the J end by 3 bases, with 6 bases between. Germline V gene data show CDR1 as SGHVS and CDR2 as FQNEAQ. The CDR3 contains 13 residues. CDR3 nucleotide sequence: TGTGCCAGCAGCTTCCGGGACTACAATGAGCAGTTCTTC. This translates into CASSFRDYNEQFF. The whole variable domain, remainder taken from reference TRBV7-8 and TRBJ2-1, is GAGVSQSPRYKVAKRGQDVALRCDPISGHVSLFWYQQALGQGPEFLTYFQNEAQLDKSGLPSDRFFAERPEGSVSTLKIQRTQQEDSAVYLCASSFRDYNEQFFGPGTRLTVL.

As for this clonotype: This sequence may be a read error, since a much larger clone differs from it by one base. The J gene is TRBJ1-1, the V gene TRBV28; D remains unclear. CDR3 length: 10 amino acids. The ends were cut back, 10 bases at V and 4 bases at J, with 7 bases in the middle. Germline V CDR1 and CDR2: MDHEN, SYDVKM. The CDR3 reads CANGSTEAFF. The CDR3, as DNA: TGTGCCAACGGGAGCACTGAAGCTTTCTTT.

A single count supports this clonotype. One base away lies a much larger clone, so this may be a sequencing read error. The CDR3 does not close with the conserved phenylalanine or tryptophan, likely indicating a read error. The chain links TRBV3-1 to TRBJ2-7, with no clear D. V lost 0 bases to trimming and J lost 2 bases, with 11 bases between them. Germline lookup yields CDR1 LGHDT and CDR2 YNNKEL (reference sequence). The CDR3 extends over 15 amino acids. The CDR3 loop reads CASSQDSLWTYEQYS. Written as DNA, the CDR3 is TGTGCCAGCAGCCAAGATTCCCTCTGGACCTACGAGCAGTACTCC.

The rearrangement links TRBV7-2 to TRBJ2-5; D remains unclear. Trimming shortened V by 5 bases and J by 5 bases, and 6 bases separated the two germline ends. Germline V CDR1 and CDR2: SGHTA, FQGNSA. The CDR3 length is 11 residues. This CDR3 is CTSSAHETQYF. CDR3 DNA sequence: TGTACCAGCAGCGCACATGAGACCCAGTACTTC.

This clonotype was counted many times. This rearrangement joins TRBV20-1 to TRBJ2-7; D is possibly TRBD1 (5 bases). CDR1 and CDR2 from the germline V gene are DFQATT and SNEGSKA (reference sequence). Trimming shortened V by 0 bases and J by 5 bases, and 11 bases separated the two germline ends. The length of the CDR3 is 13 residues. The CDR3 spells CSAREGAVDEQYF. In nucleotides, the CDR3 is TGCAGTGCTAGAGAAGGGGCGGTGGACGAGCAGTACTTC.

The J gene is TRBJ2-5, the V gene TRBV24-1, with TRBD1 matching 7 bases. The V gene end was trimmed by 5 bases and the J gene end by 3 bases; junction bases not matched to a gene: 5. Germline-derived CDR1 and CDR2 are KGHDR and SFDVKD. This CDR3 comprises 14 residues. The CDR3 is CATSGRGREETQYF. CDR3 in DNA: TGTGCCACCAGTGGTAGGGGGCGCGAAGAGACCCAGTACTTC.

This clonotype rates as medium-sized. The chain combines TRBV29-1 with TRBJ2-1; 7 bases are shared with TRBD2. Germline V gene lookup returns CDR1 SQVTM and CDR2 ANQGSEA. J was trimmed by 9 bases and V by 8 bases; bases with no gene match: 10. The CDR3 is 12 amino acids. In DNA form, the CDR3 reads TGCAGCATGCTAGGACTAGTATTTGAGCAGTTCTTC. It is translated as CSMLGLVFEQFF.

This clonotype was found many times. The CDR3 loop is CASSSGLAVVAYEQYF. The CDR3 region has the DNA TGTGCCAGCAGTTCGGGACTAGCGGTGGTCGCCTACGAGCAGTACTTC. V gene TRBV12-3 or TRBV12-4 combines with J gene TRBJ2-7; 11 bases are a match to TRBD2. The CDR3 covers 16 residues. The J segment lost 2 bases and the V segment lost 4 bases, leaving 7 bases of the junction unmatched.